The T cell receptor beta chain under discussion was sequenced for a study of neurological immune-mediated disorders. There are many counts of this clonotype. It was by 5'RACE with 10-nucleotide random UMIs that the cDNA was made. The output of every sequencing run exceeded 200 million TCR-beta sequences, derived from 15-18 subjects. TCRdb ran MiXCR on the 5' RACE reads and lists one entry per CDR3 protein. The sample consists of more than 45,000 distinct CDR3 sequences, around 3.6% of them appearing once. The CDR3 covers 16 residues. Trimming took off 5 bases at V and 1 base at J, with 16 bases between the two ends. Germline CDR1 SGHTA, CDR2 FQGNSA.

This clonotype originated in a man younger than 40 with multiple sclerosis. V and J are TRBV7-2 and TRBJ2-3; TRBD1 might be the D (6 bases). Specimen: PBMCs. CDR3 sequence reads: CASSRTSGAGTDTQYF. In DNA form, the CDR3 reads TGTGCCAGCAGCCGGACATCAGGGGCGGGCACAGATACGCAGTATTTT.